Below are 16 T cell receptor beta chains sequenced from a single sample in a study of control samples from healthy donors and cancer patients. The data were produced by immunoSEQ multiplex PCR, yet TCRdb's version contains in-frame clones alone and is incomplete. The table lists some 220,000 clones, about 93% of them singletons. The sequenced material came from blood. These receptors all come from a man between 45 and 60 years old in good health.

The chain employs TRBV7-6 and TRBJ2-5; D is undetermined. V lost 3 bases, J lost 1 base, and 6 bases lay in between. Germline V gives CDR1 SGHVS, CDR2 FNYEAQ. CDR3 length: 13 residues. DNA of the CDR3: TGTGCCAGCAGCTTCGGAGCCCAAGAGACCCAGTACTTC. Protein sequence: CASSFGAQETQYF.

The gene calls are TRBV6-7 and TRBJ1-4; TRBD1 is a possible D gene (5 bases). TRBV6-7 is known as an ORF, though its function is uncertain. This CDR3 is 17 amino acids long. V lost 2 bases, J lost 8 bases, and 21 bases lay in between. DNA of the CDR3: TGTGCCAGCAGTTACGGATCCGGGCCCCAAAAGGGGGAAAAACTGTTTTTT. Amino acid sequence: CASSYGSGPQKGEKLFF.

The chain uses TRBV4-1 and TRBJ1-5; 7 bases are shared with TRBD1. V lost 0 bases to trimming and J lost 7 bases; unmatched junction nucleotides: 18. This CDR3 has 19 amino acids. Germline assignment: CDR1 MGHRA and CDR2 YSYEKL. The CDR3 sequence is CASSQDPLGIQGTEQPQHF. Here the CDR3 DNA reads TGCGCCAGCAGCCAAGATCCCCTCGGGATACAGGGGACGGAACAGCCCCAGCATTTT.

V is TRBV27 and J is TRBJ1-5, with 7 bases matching TRBD1. The trim removed 3 bases at V and 2 bases at J, leaving 1 base unmatched. The CDR3 runs to 14 residues. The germline gives CDR1 MNHEY, CDR2 SMNVEV (reference sequence). DNA of the CDR3: TGTGCCAGCAGTTTTCAGGGGGGCAATCAGCCCCAGCATTTT. The encoded protein is CASSFQGGNQPQHF.

This chain uses TRBV3-1 (or the pseudogene TRBV3-2) with TRBJ1-3; tentative D call: TRBD1 (5 bases). Trimming took off 1 base at V and 2 bases at J, with 9 bases between the two ends. Germline V gives CDR1 LGHDT, CDR2 YNNKEL (reference sequence). CDR3 length equals 15 residues. The CDR3 is CASSQARAAGNTIYF. CDR3 DNA: TGTGCCAGCAGCCAAGCCAGGGCAGCTGGAAACACCATATATTTT.

V gene TRBV10-3 combines with J gene TRBJ1-4, with D hard to call. Germline V gene lookup returns CDR1 ENHRY and CDR2 SYGVKD. V shed 0 bases and J shed 7 bases, with 3 bases lying between them. This CDR3 is 12 amino acids long. The CDR3 region has the DNA TGTGCCATCAGTGAGTCGGTTGAAAAACTGTTTTTT. It yields the protein CAISESVEKLFF.

A remark on this clone: The same CDR3 also results from other DNA sequences found in this sample. This chain uses TRBV5-4 with TRBJ2-5; D possibly uses TRBD1 or TRBD2 (6 bases each). In germline, CDR1 is SGHNT, CDR2 YYREEE (reference sequence). Deletions cut 4 bases from V and 3 bases from J, with 10 bases between. The CDR3 sequence is 13 residues long. The CDR3 DNA is TGTGCCAGCAGCCTAAGGGGGGAAGAGACCCAGTACTTC. Its protein product is CASSLRGEETQYF. The full variable domain, its missing parts supplied by reference TRBV5-4 and TRBJ2-5, is ETGVTQSPTHLIKTRGQQVTLRCSSQSGHNTVSWYQQALGQGPQFIFQYYREEENGRGNFPPRFSGLQFPNYSSELNVNALELDDSALYLCASSLRGEETQYFGPGTRLLVL.

V usage is TRBV7-9 and J usage is TRBJ2-3; D call uncertain. The germline CDR1 and CDR2 sequences are SEHNR and FQNEAQ (reference sequence). This CDR3 is 16 amino acids long. V was trimmed by 4 bases and J by 2 bases, leaving 16 bases between them. The CDR3 DNA reads as TGTGCCAGCAGCTCAAAAGGTCGAAGAGACACAGATACGCAGTATTTT. This gives the protein CASSSKGRRDTDTQYF.

The rearrangement uses TRBV19 and TRBJ2-4; 8 bases align to TRBD1. The CDR3 runs to 17 residues. Germline V gene sequence: CDR1 LNHDA, CDR2 SQIVND (reference sequence). With 5 bases clipped from V and 0 bases from J, the junction kept 9 bases outside the gene matches. In DNA form, the CDR3 reads TGTGCCAGTAGTCCGACAGGGGTAGGGCTAGCCAAAAACATTCAGTACTTC. Encoded protein: CASSPTGVGLAKNIQYF.

This chain links TRBV7-9 with TRBJ2-1; 10 bases align to TRBD1. The CDR3 covers 16 residues. Germline V gene sequence: CDR1 SEHNR, CDR2 FQNEAQ (reference sequence). V lost 4 bases to trimming and J lost 7 bases; unmatched junction nucleotides: 10. The CDR3 coding sequence is TGTGCCAGCAGCTCCTTAGACAGGGGGCGACTAAATGAGCAGTTCTTC. Residues: CASSSLDRGRLNEQFF.

The V gene is TRBV4-1, the J gene TRBJ2-1; 7 bases map to TRBD2. With V trimmed by 1 base and J by 4 bases, 10 bases remained unmatched. Looked up from germline, CDR1 is MGHRA and CDR2 is YSYEKL. This CDR3 is 17 amino acids long. The CDR3 sequence is CASSQAASGSLYNEQFF. The DNA of the CDR3 is TGCGCCAGCAGCCAAGCGGCTAGCGGATCTCTTTACAATGAGCAGTTCTTC.

This clone was recorded only once. The chain links TRBV7-8 to TRBJ1-2, with TRBD1 identical over 10 bases. V gave up 6 bases and J gave up 3 bases; unmatched junction bases: 4. This CDR3 region has 14 residues. CDR1 is SGHVS, CDR2 FQNEAQ, per germline. CDR3 sequence: CASSSGTGDYGYTF. CDR3 in DNA: TGTGCCAGCAGTTCCGGGACAGGGGACTATGGCTACACCTTC. Full variable domain (rest looked up from reference TRBV7-8 and TRBJ1-2): GAGVSQSPRYKVAKRGQDVALRCDPISGHVSLFWYQQALGQGPEFLTYFQNEAQLDKSGLPSDRFFAERPEGSVSTLKIQRTQQEDSAVYLCASSSGTGDYGYTFGSGTRLTVV.

The chain has TRBV6-1 and TRBJ1-1; unclear D gene. Looked up from germline, CDR1 is MNHNS and CDR2 is SASEGT. The CDR3 covers 14 residues. The germline V and J ends were trimmed by 0 bases and 4 bases, with 9 bases remaining between them. The CDR3 nucleotides read TGTGCCAGCAGTGAAGCGCTCGGGGTCACTGAAGCTTTCTTT. Translation gives CASSEALGVTEAFF.

The V gene is TRBV28, the J gene TRBJ2-1; TRBD2 matches at 11 bases. J was trimmed by 2 bases and V by 11 bases; bases with no gene match: 11. The CDR3 loop spans 16 amino acids. CDR1 MDHEN and CDR2 SYDVKM come from the germline V gene. The CDR3 reads CAVQLAGARTYNEQFF. The CDR3 DNA sequence: TGTGCCGTACAACTAGCGGGGGCCCGAACCTACAATGAGCAGTTCTTC. The whole variable domain, filled in from reference TRBV28 and TRBJ2-1, reads DVKVTQSSRYLVKRTGEKVFLECVQDMDHENMFWYRQDPGLGLRLIYFSYDVKMKEKGDIPEGYSVSREKKERFSLILESASTNQTSMYLCAVQLAGARTYNEQFFGPGTRLTVL.

V and J are TRBV6-5 and TRBJ1-1; D remains ambiguous. Trimming took 7 bases from V and 4 from J, leaving 13 bases between them. The CDR3 is made up of 13 amino acids. Germline V gene sequence: CDR1 MNHEY, CDR2 SVGAGI. The CDR3 reads CASTTGPITEAFF. The CDR3 DNA reads TGTGCCAGCACCACTGGGCCCATCACTGAAGCTTTCTTT.

The rearrangement uses TRBV24-1 and TRBJ2-7; 10 bases fit TRBD1. The CDR3 spans 15 residues. Trimming cost V 3 bases and J 3 bases; bases outside gene matches: 4. Germline values: CDR1 KGHDR, CDR2 SFDVKD. As DNA, the CDR3 is TGTGCCACCAGTGATGGGGACAGGGGTGGCTACGAGCAGTACTTC. It encodes CATSDGDRGGYEQYF.